This T cell receptor (beta chain) was found in a study of blood T cell repertoires in COVID-19. Study at large: Acute and convalescent COVID-19 specimens originated in the United States, Italy and Spain.

Per the authors' pipeline: The assay estimated nucleated cells by amplifying reference gene primers. Sequencing was performed with immunoSEQ multiplex PCR; in TCRdb, only in-frame clones are kept and a portion is missing. The V and J calls and the clone size are those of that table, but D and trimming were determined from the DNA. The sample shows about 480,000 clones, approximately 89% of them seen only once. Enrolled during active infection, Seattle patients were then followed longitudinally. Input material: peripheral blood. This TCR was sampled from a woman aged 45 to 65 with COVID-19, enrolled during active disease.

The CDR3 loop is CASITQGARTEAFF. CDR3 bases: TGTGCCAGCATCACCCAGGGGGCGCGGACTGAAGCTTTCTTT. The rearrangement uses TRBV5-6 and TRBJ1-1, with 8 bases lining up with TRBD1. The V and J ends lost 6 bases and 5 bases, in that order; junction bases with no gene match: 9. The CDR3 runs to 14 residues. The germline V gene has CDR1 SGHDT and CDR2 YYEEEE.